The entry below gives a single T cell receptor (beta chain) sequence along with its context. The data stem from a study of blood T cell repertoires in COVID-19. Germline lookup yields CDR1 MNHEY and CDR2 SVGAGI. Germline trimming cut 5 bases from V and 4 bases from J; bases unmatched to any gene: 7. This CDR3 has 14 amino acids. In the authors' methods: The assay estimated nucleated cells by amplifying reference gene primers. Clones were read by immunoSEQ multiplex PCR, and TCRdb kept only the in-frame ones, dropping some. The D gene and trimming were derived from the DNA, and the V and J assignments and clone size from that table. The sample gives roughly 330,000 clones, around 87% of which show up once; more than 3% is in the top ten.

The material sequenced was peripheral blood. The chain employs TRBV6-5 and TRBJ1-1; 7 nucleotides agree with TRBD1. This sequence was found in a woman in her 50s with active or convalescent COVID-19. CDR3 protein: CASSQLQGRTEAFF. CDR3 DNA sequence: TGTGCCAGCAGTCAGCTACAGGGGCGCACTGAAGCTTTCTTT.